These T cell receptor beta chains were read from a single sample in a study of T-cell memory formation after mild COVID-19. TCRdb independently ran MiXCR on the 5' RACE reads; one entry per CDR3 protein. This table holds 500,000 to 650,000 distinct CDR3 sequences, about 22% found once. The sequencing input was PBMCs or a T cell subset sorted from them (not recorded which). The receptors here all came from an adult woman who had mild COVID-19 (a few samples of this study predate the infection). Cell type and time point are not known. Both conserved end residues are part of each CDR3. The D gene is left open where the match is weak. Size is omitted from some rows. Given values are once, few, many or a class for expanded clones.

few	TRBV5-4	NA	TRBJ2-7	15	CASSLMTNRAYEQYF	TGTGCCAGCAGCCTAATGACAAATAGGGCGTACGAGCAGTACTTC
many	TRBV7-3	NA	TRBJ2-3	17	CASSLGARGQGTDTQYF	TGTGCCAGCAGCTTAGGGGCAAGGGGTCAGGGGACAGATACGCAGTATTTT
NA	TRBV7-2	NA	TRBJ2-5	12	CASSLTVKTQYF	TGTGCCAGCAGCTTAACAGTGAAGACCCAGTACTTC
few	TRBV6-1	TRBD1	TRBJ2-7	16	CASSEGFWGQKDEQYF	TGTGCCAGCAGTGAAGGGTTCTGGGGACAGAAGGACGAGCAGTACTTC
NA	TRBV4-1	NA	TRBJ2-2	15	CASSQEAGSTGELFF	TGCGCCAGCAGCCAAGAGGCAGGGTCCACCGGGGAGCTGTTTTTT
few	TRBV4-1	NA	TRBJ2-7	13	CASSQRPGYEQYF	TGCGCCAGCAGCCAACGACCAGGCTACGAGCAGTACTTC
NA	TRBV15	NA	TRBJ1-4	15	CATSRARVENEKLFF	TGTGCCACCAGCAGAGCCCGGGTAGAGAATGAAAAACTGTTTTTT
few	TRBV29-1	TRBD2	TRBJ2-1	18	CSGTDLGLAGERYNEQFF	TGCAGCGGTACAGATTTGGGACTAGCGGGAGAGAGGTACAATGAGCAGTTCTTC
many	TRBV12-3/TRBV12-4	TRBD1	TRBJ2-7	14	CASSPGTGHYEQYF	TGTGCCAGCAGTCCCGGGACAGGGCACTACGAGCAGTACTTC
many	TRBV12-3/TRBV12-4	TRBD1	TRBJ2-2	14	CASSPTGETGELFF	TGTGCCAGCAGCCCGACAGGGGAAACCGGGGAGCTGTTTTTT
NA	TRBV5-1	NA	TRBJ2-3	14	CASSLSWEQDTQYF	TGCGCCAGCAGCTTGTCGTGGGAGCAAGATACGCAGTATTTT
few	TRBV20-1	NA	TRBJ2-7	15	CSALPPDSPSYEQYF	TGCAGTGCCCTTCCTCCGGACTCCCCATCCTACGAGCAGTACTTC
few	TRBV9	TRBD1	TRBJ2-3	16	CASSGTGPSVADTQYF	TGTGCCAGCAGCGGGACAGGCCCAAGTGTCGCAGATACGCAGTATTTT
NA	TRBV20-1	NA	TRBJ1-2	14	CSARDSTVSYGYTF	TGCAGTGCTAGAGACTCGACAGTTTCCTATGGCTACACCTTC
few	TRBV12-3/TRBV12-4	TRBD1	TRBJ1-5	16	CASREDRGIRNQPQHF	TGTGCCAGCAGGGAAGACAGGGGAATTCGCAATCAGCCCCAGCATTTT
NA	TRBV7-2	NA	TRBJ2-7	15	CASSPSQGRPYEQYF	TGTGCCAGCAGCCCGAGTCAGGGGCGCCCCTACGAGCAGTACTTC
few	TRBV10-3	NA	TRBJ1-5	13	CAISEGNNQPQHF	TGTGCCATCAGTGAAGGTAACAATCAGCCCCAGCATTTT
few	TRBV7-9	TRBD2	TRBJ2-7	15	CASSGGLAPSYEQYF	TGTGCCAGCAGCGGAGGACTAGCGCCTTCCTACGAGCAGTACTTC
few	TRBV10-3	NA	TRBJ2-3	12	CAILVSTDTQYF	TGTGCCATCCTGGTTAGCACAGATACGCAGTATTTT
few	TRBV20-1	TRBD1	TRBJ2-7	15	CSARDLGQGSYEQYF	TGCAGTGCTAGAGATCTGGGACAGGGGTCGTACGAGCAGTACTTC
few	TRBV5-1	NA	TRBJ2-1	13	CASSLEYGWEQFF	TGCGCCAGCAGCTTGGAATACGGTTGGGAGCAGTTCTTC
few	TRBV6-2/TRBV6-3	TRBD1	TRBJ2-7	17	CASSYEPGQGSSYEQYF	TGTGCCAGCAGTTACGAACCGGGACAGGGTAGCTCCTACGAGCAGTACTTC
many	TRBV5-6	NA	TRBJ2-4	14	CASSLGRTGNIQYF	TGTGCCAGCAGCTTGGGCCGTACGGGAAACATTCAGTACTTC
few	TRBV5-1	TRBD2	TRBJ2-1	15	CASRSGNPYYNEQFF	TGCGCCAGCAGGAGCGGGAACCCTTATTACAATGAGCAGTTCTTC
many	TRBV12-5	NA	TRBJ2-3	16	CASGFPAAGPEDTQYF	TGTGCTAGTGGTTTCCCCGCGGCGGGACCCGAGGATACGCAGTATTTT
NA	TRBV2	TRBD1	TRBJ2-7	13	CASRGQGSWEQYF	TGTGCCAGCCGAGGACAGGGATCGTGGGAGCAGTACTTC
NA	TRBV7-3	NA	TRBJ2-4	17	CASSAQAGVAGKNIQYF	TGTGCCAGCAGCGCCCAAGCAGGGGTGGCGGGCAAAAACATTCAGTACTTC
NA	TRBV3-1	TRBD2	TRBJ2-1	15	CASSERTSGSNEQFF	TGTGCCAGCAGCGAAAGGACTAGCGGTTCCAATGAGCAGTTCTTC
NA	TRBV5-1	TRBD2	TRBJ2-1	14	CASRPSGRYNEQFF	TGCGCCAGCAGACCTAGCGGGAGGTACAATGAGCAGTTCTTC
few	TRBV7-9	TRBD2	TRBJ2-3	18	CASSLGRSSGRNSDTQYF	TGTGCCAGCAGCTTAGGCCGCTCTAGCGGGAGAAACTCAGATACGCAGTATTTT
NA	TRBV20-1	TRBD1	TRBJ1-2	17	CSAPLYVATGGAYGYTF	TGCAGTGCCCCCCTCTATGTGGCGACAGGGGGCGCATATGGCTACACCTTC
NA	TRBV29-1	NA	TRBJ2-3	12	CSVEDHPDTQYF	TGCAGCGTTGAAGACCATCCGGATACGCAGTATTTT
few	TRBV30	TRBD2	TRBJ2-7	14	CAWESGLAGTEQYF	TGTGCCTGGGAATCAGGGCTAGCGGGAACTGAGCAGTACTTC
NA	TRBV19	TRBD2	TRBJ2-2	15	CASSLLAGGGGELFF	TGTGCCAGTAGCCTACTAGCGGGAGGTGGCGGGGAGCTGTTTTTT
few	TRBV7-9	NA	TRBJ2-2	16	CASSLVLGTNTGELFF	TGTGCCAGCAGCTTAGTTTTGGGAACGAACACCGGGGAGCTGTTTTTT
few	TRBV12-3/TRBV12-4	TRBD1	TRBJ2-5	16	CASSNPGQGRQETQYF	TGTGCCAGCAGTAACCCGGGACAGGGGAGGCAAGAGACCCAGTACTTC
NA	TRBV12-3/TRBV12-4	TRBD2	TRBJ2-5	16	CASSHGLAGSQETQYF	TGTGCCAGCAGCCACGGACTAGCGGGGAGCCAAGAGACCCAGTACTTC
NA	TRBV20-1	NA	TRBJ2-7	16	CSARPGHRNFAYEQYF	TGCAGTGCTAGGCCGGGACACCGTAATTTTGCCTACGAGCAGTACTTC
NA	TRBV7-9	NA	TRBJ2-3	13	CASSYRLRDTQYF	TGTGCCAGCAGCTATAGGCTCAGGGATACGCAGTATTTT
NA	TRBV24-1	TRBD1	TRBJ1-1	16	CATSATTGGGYTEAFF	TGTGCCACCAGTGCCACTACAGGGGGAGGGTACACTGAAGCTTTCTTT
once	TRBV11-2	TRBD1	TRBJ1-1	16	CASSPGTVQTNTEAFF	TGTGCCAGCAGCCCCGGGACAGTGCAAACGAACACTGAAGCTTTCTTT
NA	TRBV7-2	NA	TRBJ2-6	16	CASSFNWVSGANVLTF	TGTGCCAGCAGCTTCAACTGGGTCTCTGGGGCCAACGTCCTGACTTTC
NA	TRBV5-5	TRBD1	TRBJ2-5	16	CASSLNRGHDEETQYF	TGTGCCAGCAGCTTAAACAGGGGGCACGATGAGGAGACCCAGTACTTC
few	TRBV2	NA	TRBJ1-5	15	CASGRTTVTNQPQHF	TGTGCCAGCGGCCGAACAACCGTCACGAATCAGCCCCAGCATTTT
few	TRBV5-1	NA	TRBJ2-5	16	CASSKDRLTVGDTQYF	TGCGCCAGCAGCAAAGACAGGTTAACAGTTGGGGATACCCAGTACTTC
few	TRBV12-3/TRBV12-4	NA	TRBJ1-1	12	CASSFYQLEAFF	TGTGCCAGCAGTTTTTATCAGCTTGAAGCTTTCTTT
few	TRBV2	NA	TRBJ2-7	14	CASSDGTPSYEQYF	TGTGCCAGCAGTGATGGGACTCCCTCCTACGAGCAGTACTTC
NA	TRBV3-1	NA	TRBJ1-1	15	CASSQDISGITEAFF	TGTGCCAGCAGCCAAGATATATCCGGAATCACTGAAGCTTTCTTT
few	TRBV12-3/TRBV12-4	TRBD2	TRBJ2-2	15	CASLLAGTNTGELFF	TGTGCCAGCCTTTTAGCGGGAACGAACACCGGGGAGCTGTTTTTT
NA	TRBV7-6	TRBD2	TRBJ2-5	21	CASSLGRLAGALRGLRETQYF	TGTGCCAGCAGCTTAGGTAGACTAGCGGGAGCGCTAAGGGGTCTGAGAGAGACCCAGTACTTC
NA	TRBV20-1	NA	TRBJ2-5	14	CSASGRRNQETQYF	TGCAGTGCTAGTGGGAGGAGGAATCAAGAGACCCAGTACTTC
NA	TRBV12-3/TRBV12-4	NA	TRBJ1-1	15	CASSLTWTANTEAFF	TGTGCCAGCAGTTTAACCTGGACAGCGAACACTGAAGCTTTCTTT
NA	TRBV9	TRBD2	TRBJ2-5	13	CASSVSGRETQYF	TGTGCCAGCAGCGTAAGCGGGAGGGAGACCCAGTACTTC
many	TRBV24-1	TRBD1	TRBJ2-7	15	CATSDSPGQGNEQYF	TGTGCCACCAGTGATTCTCCGGGACAGGGAAACGAGCAGTACTTC
few	TRBV24-1	NA	TRBJ2-7	17	CATSDRGVRDRGGEQYF	TGTGCCACCAGTGATCGGGGGGTGCGTGACAGGGGAGGCGAGCAGTACTTC